A single sample gave rise to the 4 T cell receptor beta chains below, sequenced in a study of monozygotic twins with inflammatory bowel disease. From the 5' RACE reads, TCRdb lists one entry per CDR3 protein and no DNA. Its clone listing holds about 330,000 distinct CDR3 sequences. Sequencing was done on a sample of blood. These receptors were taken from a human donor with ulcerative colitis or Crohn's disease, or a healthy co-twin of an affected twin (not recorded which).

The chain links TRBV20-1 to TRBJ1-4. The germline V gene encodes CDR1 DFQATT and CDR2 SNEGSKA (reference sequence). This CDR3 has 15 residues. The CDR3 is CSACETTTTNEKLFF.

This sequence joins TRBV10-3 and TRBJ2-5. The CDR3 length is 14 residues. The V gene's germline CDR1 is ENHRY and CDR2 SYGVKD. The CDR3 loop is CAIRKGLAQETQYF.

The genes are TRBV7-9 and TRBJ1-1; the TRBD1 assignment by TCRdb is unverifiable without DNA. The CDR3 has 13 residues. Germline CDR1 reads SEHNR; CDR2 reads FQNEAQ (reference sequence). This chain's CDR3 is CASSFPGPGGAFF.

V gene TRBV7-2 combines with J gene TRBJ1-2; TCRdb's D call of TRBD1 is untestable without DNA. Germline V CDR1 and CDR2: SGHTA, FQGNSA. This CDR3 spans 13 amino acids. This CDR3 is CASSPDRGRGYTF.